One sample yielded the 32 T cell receptor beta chains listed below, sequenced in a study of T cells in Graves' hyperthyroidism and ophthalmopathy. RNA transcripts were the template for amplifying TCR beta CDR3 regions. TCR CDR3 underwent first-round RT-PCR with the HTBI primer set. MiXCR was run by TCRdb on the multiplex PCR reads, yielding one entry per CDR3 protein. The sample holds approximately 590,000 distinct CDR3 sequences; about a sixth are singletons and the top ten take roughly 7.3%. Sequencing input: blood. The receptors were sampled from a woman aged 30 to 39 with Graves' hyperthyroidism.

Concerning this clonotype: An end of the junction differs from the germline gene, which may be a read error. The chain uses TRBV20-1 and TRBJ2-1; TRBD2 matches 9 bases. CDR1 DFQATT and CDR2 SNEGSKA come from the germline V gene (reference sequence). The CDR3 sequence is 16 residues long. The CDR3 DNA follows: TGCAGTGCTGGAGAGTGGCGGGGGGGCACCTACAATGAGCAGTTCTTC. Translated, it gives CSAGEWRGGTYNEQFF.

The gene calls are TRBV11-2 and TRBJ2-3; TRBD1 is a possible D gene (5 bases). V was shortened by 1 base and J by 1 base, with 12 bases between the two germline ends. The CDR3 is made up of 16 amino acids. CDR1 is SGHAT and CDR2 is FQNNGV in the germline V gene. CDR3 in amino acids: CASSLGRQRRTDTQYF. CDR3 DNA sequence: TGTGCCAGCAGCTTAGGGCGACAGAGGCGCACAGATACGCAGTATTTT.

This CDR3 reads CASSLDGVEPQHF. The CDR3 nucleotides read TGTGCCAGCAGCTTAGATGGGGTTGAGCCCCAGCATTTT. The rearrangement links TRBV7-3 to TRBJ1-5; D gene unclear. The CDR3 spans 13 residues. V was cut by 2 bases and J by 8 bases, with 10 bases left in between. The germline V gene has CDR1 SGHTA and CDR2 FQGTGA.

V and J are TRBV24-1 and TRBJ2-3, with D perhaps assigned TRBD1 or TRBD2 (5 bases each). The CDR3 totals 15 residues. V lost 4 bases and J lost 2, with 12 bases in between. From germline, CDR1 is KGHDR and CDR2 SFDVKD. The DNA of the CDR3 is TGTGCCACCAGTGAGGGGACCGGAGTCACAGATACGCAGTATTTT. Translating it yields CATSEGTGVTDTQYF.

This rearrangement joins TRBV6-1 to TRBJ2-4; no firm D call. Per germline, CDR1 MNHNS and CDR2 SASEGT. The CDR3 extends over 15 amino acids. With 6 bases removed from V and 0 bases from J, the gap between germline ends came to 12 bases. The CDR3 is CASSFETVAKNIQYF. The CDR3 DNA sequence: TGTGCCAGCAGCTTCGAGACTGTAGCCAAAAACATTCAGTACTTC.

This clonotype was detected a few times. The chain links TRBV27 to TRBJ2-5, with a tentative D call TRBD2 (5 bases). V lost 6 bases and J lost 2, with 10 bases in between. Germline V lookup: CDR1 MNHEY, CDR2 SMNVEV (reference sequence). The CDR3 has 13 amino acids. The CDR3 bases are TGTGCCAGCAGACAGACGGGGCAAGAGACCCAGTACTTC. Amino acid sequence: CASRQTGQETQYF.

This clonotype was detected only once. The genes are TRBV7-9 and TRBJ2-7; D unclear. Germline values: CDR1 SEHNR, CDR2 FQNEAQ (reference sequence). The CDR3 has 11 residues. Trimming cost V 8 bases and J 4 bases, with 9 bases left between them. The DNA for the CDR3 is TGTGCCAGCGTCGGAACGTACGAGCAGTACTTC. Residues: CASVGTYEQYF.

This clonotype was found a few times. This sequence joins TRBV4-2 and TRBJ2-3; D is undetermined. From germline, CDR1 is LGHNA and CDR2 YNFKEQ. Trimming cost V 1 base and J 6 bases, with 5 bases left between them. The CDR3 runs 12 residues. The CDR3 coding sequence is TGTGCCAGCAGCCAAGTGGCTGATACGCAGTATTTT. Translated: CASSQVADTQYF.

This clonotype has ten or more counts. V is TRBV30 and J is TRBJ1-2, with TRBD1 identical over 9 bases. Germline loops: CDR1 GTSNPN, CDR2 SVGIG (reference sequence). The CDR3 is made up of 13 amino acids. The trim removed 0 bases at V and 8 bases at J, leaving 4 bases unmatched. CDR3 DNA: TGTGCCTGGAGTGTTGGGACAGGGAACGGCTACACCTTC. This sequence encodes CAWSVGTGNGYTF.

This rearrangement joins TRBV6-2 or TRBV6-3 to TRBJ2-7; no reliable D call. Per germline, CDR1 MNHEY and CDR2 SVGEGT. This CDR3 contains 12 residues. Trimming stripped 5 bases from V and 5 bases from J, with 10 bases between. The CDR3 protein is CASSRLRNEQYF. DNA of the CDR3: TGTGCCAGCAGTCGGCTGCGTAACGAGCAGTACTTC.

This clonotype was seen only a few times. The chain couples TRBV10-2 to TRBJ2-2; TRBD2 aligns across 10 bases. Germline CDR1 and CDR2: WSHSY and SAAADI. The CDR3 length is 18 residues. The J segment lost 0 bases and the V segment lost 7 bases, leaving 11 bases of the junction unmatched. The CDR3 nucleotides read TGCGCCAGCAAGAATAGGGCTAGCGGGAGCTCGAACACCGGGGAGCTGTTTTTT. Translating gives CASKNRASGSSNTGELFF.

This clonotype was seen many times. The CDR3 here is CASSRGGDTQYF. CDR3 nucleotide sequence: TGTGCCAGCAGCCGCGGCGGAGATACGCAGTATTTT. The chain combines TRBV7-6 with TRBJ2-3, with D uncertain. CDR3 length: 12 residues. Trimming removed 5 bases from V and 5 bases from J, with 8 bases in between. Germline CDR1 is SGHVS and CDR2 is FNYEAQ.

Many counts were recorded for this clonotype. This rearrangement joins TRBV7-2 to TRBJ1-5, with a weak D call TRBD1 (5 bases). Germline lookup yields CDR1 SGHTA and CDR2 FQGNSA. This CDR3 is 15 amino acids long. Trimming shortened V by 0 bases and J by 3 bases, and 9 bases separated the two germline ends. The CDR3 DNA reads TGTGCCAGCAGCTTAGCGGCAGGGAACAATCAGCCCCAGCATTTT. This encodes CASSLAAGNNQPQHF.

The table lists this clonotype with many counts. This chain links TRBV29-1 with TRBJ2-3, with 7 bases aligning to TRBD2. Trimming took 6 bases from V and 1 from J; bases not matched to a gene: 7. Germline V gene sequence: CDR1 SQVTM, CDR2 ANQGSEA. The CDR3 runs to 14 residues. CDR3 bases: TGCAGCGTCGTATCAGCGGGGCGCACAGATACGCAGTATTTT. This encodes CSVVSAGRTDTQYF.

The chain employs TRBV5-1 and TRBJ1-1; D is undetermined. Germline V lookup: CDR1 SGHRS, CDR2 YFSETQ. Trimming shortened V by 3 bases and J by 4 bases, and 13 bases separated the two germline ends. The CDR3 spans 14 residues. CDR3: CASSYSGAPTEAFF. The CDR3 DNA reads as TGCGCCAGCAGCTATTCGGGAGCTCCCACTGAAGCTTTCTTT.

This clonotype appeared many times. This chain links TRBV12-3 or TRBV12-4 with TRBJ1-5; D possibly corresponds to TRBD1 (5 bases). V was pared by 4 bases and J by 3 bases, with 10 bases between. CDR3 length equals 14 residues. The CDR3 sequence is CASSYTGTNQPQHF. The DNA for the CDR3 is TGTGCCAGCAGTTACACAGGAACCAATCAGCCCCAGCATTTT.

This clonotype was detected a few times. The chain couples TRBV6-2 or TRBV6-3 to TRBJ2-4, with TRBD2 matching 9 bases. The CDR3 sequence is 16 residues long. The J segment lost 6 bases and the V segment lost 4 bases, leaving 10 bases of the junction unmatched. Germline V gene lookup returns CDR1 MNHEY and CDR2 SVGEGT. The chain's CDR3 is CASSFSGSGSLNIQYF. In DNA, the CDR3 is TGTGCCAGCAGTTTTAGCGGGAGTGGGTCCCTAAACATTCAGTACTTC.

This clonotype was observed many times. The rearrangement joins TRBV7-8 to TRBJ2-3; D is tentatively TRBD1 or TRBD2 (6 bases each). Looked up from germline, CDR1 is SGHVS and CDR2 is FQNEAQ. With 2 bases removed from V and 0 bases from J, the gap between germline ends came to 12 bases. The CDR3 extends over 16 amino acids. This CDR3 is CASSLPRGESTDTQYF. As DNA, the CDR3 is TGTGCCAGCAGCTTACCAAGGGGGGAAAGCACAGATACGCAGTATTTT.

This clonotype showed up just a few times. CDR3 protein: CASSFGTGHSNQPQHF. The DNA of the CDR3 is TGTGCCAGCAGTTTCGGGACAGGACATAGCAATCAGCCCCAGCATTTT. The chain couples TRBV12-3 or TRBV12-4 to TRBJ1-5; 8 nucleotides agree with TRBD1. Unmatched junction bases numbered 4, after V lost 3 bases and J lost 0 bases. CDR3 length: 16 amino acids.

A few counts support this clonotype. The CDR3 DNA follows: TGTGCCAGCAGTGAAGTTACAGTCAATCAGCCCCAGCATTTT. This codes for CASSEVTVNQPQHF. This rearrangement joins TRBV6-1 to TRBJ1-5; D gene uncertain. Trimming pared 1 base from V and 3 bases from J, leaving 7 bases between. CDR1 and CDR2 from the germline V gene are MNHNS and SASEGT. The CDR3 has 14 residues.

V gene TRBV29-1 combines with J gene TRBJ1-2; TRBD1 aligns across 7 bases. CDR1 SQVTM and CDR2 ANQGSEA come from the germline V gene. The CDR3 contains 13 residues. V lost 8 bases, J lost 7 bases, and 13 bases stayed unmatched. This chain's CDR3 is CSTSPGQRAGYTF. The CDR3 nucleotides are TGCAGCACATCCCCGGGACAGAGGGCTGGCTACACCTTC.

This clonotype has only a few counts. The chain carries TRBV6-2 or TRBV6-3 and TRBJ2-5; D not certain. V lost 5 bases and J lost 1, with 5 bases in between. Germline V gene lookup returns CDR1 MNHEY and CDR2 SVGEGT. The length of the CDR3 is 12 residues. The CDR3 is CASSNSQETQYF. Here the CDR3 DNA reads TGTGCCAGCAGTAACAGCCAAGAGACCCAGTACTTC.

This clonotype has just a few counts. The chain is built from TRBV4-3 and TRBJ2-2; TRBD1 matches at 7 bases. V lost 4 bases to trimming and J lost 7 bases; unmatched junction nucleotides: 6. CDR3 length equals 14 residues. Germline V lookup: CDR1 LGHNA, CDR2 YSLEER. The CDR3 here is CASSPLRGHGELFF. CDR3 DNA sequence: TGCGCCAGCAGCCCGCTGAGGGGGCACGGGGAGCTGTTTTTT.

This clonotype was detected ten times or more. The V gene is TRBV7-3, the J gene TRBJ2-7; TRBD2 agrees at 7 bases. Germline CDR1 SGHTA, CDR2 FQGTGA. The CDR3 runs 15 residues. J was trimmed by 6 bases and V by 0 bases; bases with no gene match: 8. Here the CDR3 reads CASSLTPSTSPEQYF. In DNA, the CDR3 is TGTGCCAGCAGCTTAACTCCGTCGACTAGCCCCGAGCAGTACTTC.

The chain couples TRBV6-1 to TRBJ1-4; TRBD1 agrees at 9 bases. The V gene's germline CDR1 is MNHNS and CDR2 SASEGT. The CDR3 covers 14 residues. V lost 10 bases, J lost 6 bases, and 9 bases stayed unmatched. Written as DNA, the CDR3 is TGTGCCAACCGCTCCGGGACAGGGTATGAAAAACTGTTTTTT. This sequence encodes CANRSGTGYEKLFF.

This clonotype was seen many times. The CDR3 DNA follows: TGTGCCAGCAGTTTATCAGGGCCCCCGGGTGAGCAGTTCTTC. It codes for CASSLSGPPGEQFF. This chain uses TRBV27 with TRBJ2-1, with D hard to call. CDR1 and CDR2 (germline): MNHEY, SMNVEV (reference sequence). The germline V and J ends were trimmed by 0 bases and 9 bases, with 12 bases remaining between them. This CDR3 has 14 residues.

This rearrangement joins TRBV2 to TRBJ2-6; D might be TRBD2 (5 bases). CDR1 and CDR2 from the germline V gene are SNHLY and FYNNEI. The CDR3 spans 13 residues. The V end was cut by 3 bases, the J end by 13 bases, with 13 bases between. CDR3 in DNA: TGTGCCAGCAGTGAGGACTTTACGGGGGTCCTGACTTTC. This codes for CASSEDFTGVLTF. Variable domain in full (rest from reference TRBV2 and TRBJ2-6): EPEVTQTPSHQVTQMGQEVILRCVPISNHLYFYWYRQILGQKVEFLVSFYNNEISEKSEIFDDQFSVERPDGSNFTLKIRSTKLEDSAMYFCASSEDFTGVLTFGAGSRLTVL.

This clonotype was recorded a few times. Here the CDR3 omits its conserved ending phenylalanine or tryptophan, so a read error is the likely source. The V call is TRBV2, the J call TRBJ2-7, with a tentative D call TRBD2 (5 bases). Germline CDR1 reads SNHLY; CDR2 reads FYNNEI. V was pared by 7 bases and J by 4 bases, with 26 bases between. The CDR3 covers 17 residues. The CDR3 nucleotides read TGTGCCAGCACTGATCTCCTCCGCCACGGGAACACGTACGAGCAGTACCTC. Amino acids: CASTDLLRHGNTYEQYL.

The chain recombines TRBV7-3 with TRBJ1-2; 7 positions match TRBD1. Germline lookup yields CDR1 SGHTA and CDR2 FQGTGA. Losses at the gene ends were 6 bases for V and 3 bases for J; bases not matched to a gene: 10. The CDR3 is 15 amino acids. CDR3 coding DNA: TGTGCCAGCAGACTCCACGACAGGGCGCACTATGGCTACACCTTC. Its translation: CASRLHDRAHYGYTF.

The rearrangement uses TRBV6-1 and TRBJ1-1; D is ambiguous. V lost 2 bases and J lost 4, with 14 bases in between. Germline CDR1 and CDR2: MNHNS and SASEGT. This CDR3 has 15 residues. CDR3 nucleotide sequence: TGTGCCAGCAGTGAAACCACATCAACGAGCACTGAAGCTTTCTTT. Translating gives CASSETTSTSTEAFF.

There are a few counts of this clonotype. V gene TRBV24-1 combines with J gene TRBJ2-3; 7 bases fit TRBD1. Per the germline V gene, CDR1 is KGHDR and CDR2 is SFDVKD. J gave up 2 bases and V 9 bases, and 4 bases lay outside the gene matches. The CDR3 covers 13 residues. The CDR3 sequence is CATGDSPTDTQYF. The CDR3 DNA reads TGTGCCACCGGGGACAGCCCCACAGATACGCAGTATTTT.

This clonotype occurred many times. The chain recombines TRBV20-1 with TRBJ2-1; possibly TRBD2 for D (6 bases). V was trimmed by 7 bases and J by 8 bases, leaving 18 bases between them. This CDR3 comprises 13 residues. Germline loops: CDR1 DFQATT, CDR2 SNEGSKA (reference sequence). In DNA, the CDR3 is TGCAGTGTTCTGGGGGGAACGGCCTATGAGCAGTTCTTC. It encodes CSVLGGTAYEQFF.